A few counts support the clone carrying this T cell receptor (beta chain). It was 5'RACE with constant-segment primers that produced the TCR alpha and TCR beta cDNA libraries, which carried sample barcodes and UMIs. TCRdb used MiXCR to reprocess the 5' RACE reads, holding one entry per CDR3 protein. The data show roughly 400,000 distinct CDR3 sequences, 20% to 30% seen once. There are 15 residues in the CDR3. Trimming left V 7 bases short and J 2 bases short, with 15 bases between. These data originate in a study of T-cell memory formation after mild COVID-19. This rearrangement joins TRBV12-3 or TRBV12-4 to TRBJ1-3, with D maybe TRBD1 (6 bases). The TCR originated in an adult woman who had mild COVID-19 (a few samples of this study predate the infection). Cell type and time point are not known. Material for sequencing was PBMCs or a T cell subset sorted from them (not recorded which). The CDR3 sequence: CASNRQATPGNTIYF. The DNA for the CDR3 is TGTGCCAGCAATCGACAGGCAACCCCTGGAAACACCATATATTTT.